This T cell receptor beta chain was recovered during a study of a mutant IDH1 vaccine in newly diagnosed glioma. Across the study: Treated patients, about 62% male and roughly 40% female, averaged roughly 43 years of age. Beforehand, treatment had been radiotherapy, temozolomide, or both; the majority received both. Study observations and caveats: A vaccine-induced immune response developed in roughly 93% of the patients.

Concerning this clone: No antigen is known for it.

The CDR3 spans 16 residues. Germline V gives CDR1 SGHAT, CDR2 FQNNGV. Trimming cost V 5 bases and J 2 bases; bases outside gene matches: 5. Time point described: week 11, during vaccination. The investigators gave 300 ug of mutant IDH1 20-mer peptide in each vaccine dose, together with topical imiquimod. Repertoires were generated with immunoSEQ multiplex PCR, while TCRdb's copy carries only in-frame clones and drops some. The table lists 40,000 to 55,000 clones, roughly 91% of them singletons. J is TRBJ2-7 and V is TRBV11-2, with 14 nucleotides matching TRBD2. The clonotype comes from a man in his fifties with glioma. The input for sequencing was PBMCs, taken from a glioma patient whose treatment included an IDH1 peptide vaccine. This CDR3 reads CASSPGLAGGTYEQYF. The CDR3 coding sequence is TGTGCCAGCAGCCCAGGACTAGCGGGGGGAACCTACGAGCAGTACTTC.